This entry is about one T cell receptor beta chain. This entry belongs to a study of CD8+ T cells in alopecia areata. Once RNA had been extracted, it was reverse transcribed into cDNA to act as the sequencing template. Sequencing used immunoSEQ multiplex PCR; TCRdb keeps in-frame clones, though not all of them. Of roughly 7,400 clones in the sample, 60% to 65% were seen once. V was pared by 1 base and J by 6 bases, with 22 bases between. Per the germline V gene, CDR1 is MGHRA and CDR2 is YSYEKL. CDR3 size: 17 residues. Regarding treatment: oral pan-JAK inhibitor, 5-10 mg twice daily. The investigators collected lesional scalp punch biopsies and peripheral blood from alopecia areata patients.

The source was skin, collected at week 4, from a patient treated with tofacitinib. The TCR sequence derives from a human donor with alopecia areata. V is TRBV4-1 and J is TRBJ2-7; D is unresolved. The CDR3 loop reads CASSQALSGSRTREQYF. The CDR3 nucleotides read TGCGCCAGCAGCCAAGCTCTTTCAGGCTCACGAACCCGCGAGCAGTACTTC.